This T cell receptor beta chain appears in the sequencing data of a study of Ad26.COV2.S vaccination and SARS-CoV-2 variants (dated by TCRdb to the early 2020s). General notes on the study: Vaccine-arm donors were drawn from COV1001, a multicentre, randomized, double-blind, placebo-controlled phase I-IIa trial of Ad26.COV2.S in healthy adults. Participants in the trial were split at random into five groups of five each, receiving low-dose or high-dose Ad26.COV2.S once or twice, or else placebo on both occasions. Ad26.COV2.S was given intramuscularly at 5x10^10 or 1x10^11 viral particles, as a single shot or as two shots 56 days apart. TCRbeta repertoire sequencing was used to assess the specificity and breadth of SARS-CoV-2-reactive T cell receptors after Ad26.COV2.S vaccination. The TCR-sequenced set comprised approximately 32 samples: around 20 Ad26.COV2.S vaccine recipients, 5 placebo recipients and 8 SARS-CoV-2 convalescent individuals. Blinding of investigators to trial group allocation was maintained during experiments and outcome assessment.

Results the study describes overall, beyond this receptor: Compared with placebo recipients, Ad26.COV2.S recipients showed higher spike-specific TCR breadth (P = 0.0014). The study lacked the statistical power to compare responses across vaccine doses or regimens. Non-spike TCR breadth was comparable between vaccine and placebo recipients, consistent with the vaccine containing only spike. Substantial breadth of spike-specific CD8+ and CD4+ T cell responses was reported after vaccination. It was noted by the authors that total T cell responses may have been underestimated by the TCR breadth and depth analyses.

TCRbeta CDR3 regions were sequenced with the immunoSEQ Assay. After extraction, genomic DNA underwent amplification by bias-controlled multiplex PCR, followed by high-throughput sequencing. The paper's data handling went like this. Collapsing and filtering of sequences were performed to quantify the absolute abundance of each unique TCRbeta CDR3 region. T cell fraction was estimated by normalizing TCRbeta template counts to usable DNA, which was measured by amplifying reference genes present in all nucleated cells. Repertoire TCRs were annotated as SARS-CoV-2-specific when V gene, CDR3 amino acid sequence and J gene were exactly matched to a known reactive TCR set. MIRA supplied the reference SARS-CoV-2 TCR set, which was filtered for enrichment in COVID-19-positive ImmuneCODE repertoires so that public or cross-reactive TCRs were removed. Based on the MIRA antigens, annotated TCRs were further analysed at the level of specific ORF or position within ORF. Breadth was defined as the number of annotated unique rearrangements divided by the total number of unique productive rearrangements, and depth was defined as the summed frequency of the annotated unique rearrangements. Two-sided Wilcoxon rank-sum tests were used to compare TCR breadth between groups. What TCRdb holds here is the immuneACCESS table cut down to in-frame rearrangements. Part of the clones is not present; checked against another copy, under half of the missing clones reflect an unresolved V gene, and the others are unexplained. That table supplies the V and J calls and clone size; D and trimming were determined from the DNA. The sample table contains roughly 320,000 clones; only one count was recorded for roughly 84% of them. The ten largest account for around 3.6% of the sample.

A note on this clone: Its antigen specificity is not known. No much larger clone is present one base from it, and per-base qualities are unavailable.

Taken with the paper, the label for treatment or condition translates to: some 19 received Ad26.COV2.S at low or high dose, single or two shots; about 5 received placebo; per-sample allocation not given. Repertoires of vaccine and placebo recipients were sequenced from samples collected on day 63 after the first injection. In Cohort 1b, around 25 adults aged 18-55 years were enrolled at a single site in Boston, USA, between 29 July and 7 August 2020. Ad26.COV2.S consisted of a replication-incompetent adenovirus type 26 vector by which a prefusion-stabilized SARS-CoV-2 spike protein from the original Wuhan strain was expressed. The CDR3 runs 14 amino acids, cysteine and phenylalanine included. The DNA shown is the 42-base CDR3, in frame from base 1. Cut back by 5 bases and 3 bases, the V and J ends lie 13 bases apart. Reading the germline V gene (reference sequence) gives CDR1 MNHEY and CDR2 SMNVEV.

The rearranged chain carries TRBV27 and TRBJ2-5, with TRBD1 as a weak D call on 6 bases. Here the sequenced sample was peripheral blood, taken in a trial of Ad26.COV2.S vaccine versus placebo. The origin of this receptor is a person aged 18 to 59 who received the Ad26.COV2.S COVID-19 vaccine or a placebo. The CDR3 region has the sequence CASSDNRVKETQYF. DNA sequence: TGTGCCAGCAGTGACAACAGGGTTAAAGAGACCCAGTACTTC.